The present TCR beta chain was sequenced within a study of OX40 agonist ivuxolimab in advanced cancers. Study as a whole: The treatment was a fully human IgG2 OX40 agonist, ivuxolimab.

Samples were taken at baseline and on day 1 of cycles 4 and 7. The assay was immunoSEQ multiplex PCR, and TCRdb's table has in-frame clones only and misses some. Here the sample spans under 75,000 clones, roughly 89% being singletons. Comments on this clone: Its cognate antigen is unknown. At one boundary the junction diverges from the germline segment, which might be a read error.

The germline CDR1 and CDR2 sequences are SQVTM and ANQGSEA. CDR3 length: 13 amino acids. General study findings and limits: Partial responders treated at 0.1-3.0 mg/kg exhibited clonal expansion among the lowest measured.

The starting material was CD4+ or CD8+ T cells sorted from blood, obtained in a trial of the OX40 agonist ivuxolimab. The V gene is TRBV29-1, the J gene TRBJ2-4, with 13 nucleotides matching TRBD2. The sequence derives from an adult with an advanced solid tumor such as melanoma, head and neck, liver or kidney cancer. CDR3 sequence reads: CSAAQTGTSGVFF. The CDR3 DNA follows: TGCAGCGCCGCACAGACCGGGACTAGCGGGGTTTTTTTC.